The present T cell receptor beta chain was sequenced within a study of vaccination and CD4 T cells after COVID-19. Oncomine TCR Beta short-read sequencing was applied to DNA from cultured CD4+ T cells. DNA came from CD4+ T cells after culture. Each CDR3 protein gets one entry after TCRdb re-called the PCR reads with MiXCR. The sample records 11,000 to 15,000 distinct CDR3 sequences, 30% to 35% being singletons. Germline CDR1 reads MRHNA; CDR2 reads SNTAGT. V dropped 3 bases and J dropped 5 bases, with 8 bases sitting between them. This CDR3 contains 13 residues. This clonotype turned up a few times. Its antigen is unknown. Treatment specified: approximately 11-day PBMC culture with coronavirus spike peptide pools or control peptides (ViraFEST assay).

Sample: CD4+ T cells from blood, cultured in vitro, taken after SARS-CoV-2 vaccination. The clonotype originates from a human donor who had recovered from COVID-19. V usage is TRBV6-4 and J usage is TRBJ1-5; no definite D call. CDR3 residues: CASSEGEHQPQHF. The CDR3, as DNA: TGTGCCAGCAGTGAAGGCGAACATCAGCCCCAGCATTTT.